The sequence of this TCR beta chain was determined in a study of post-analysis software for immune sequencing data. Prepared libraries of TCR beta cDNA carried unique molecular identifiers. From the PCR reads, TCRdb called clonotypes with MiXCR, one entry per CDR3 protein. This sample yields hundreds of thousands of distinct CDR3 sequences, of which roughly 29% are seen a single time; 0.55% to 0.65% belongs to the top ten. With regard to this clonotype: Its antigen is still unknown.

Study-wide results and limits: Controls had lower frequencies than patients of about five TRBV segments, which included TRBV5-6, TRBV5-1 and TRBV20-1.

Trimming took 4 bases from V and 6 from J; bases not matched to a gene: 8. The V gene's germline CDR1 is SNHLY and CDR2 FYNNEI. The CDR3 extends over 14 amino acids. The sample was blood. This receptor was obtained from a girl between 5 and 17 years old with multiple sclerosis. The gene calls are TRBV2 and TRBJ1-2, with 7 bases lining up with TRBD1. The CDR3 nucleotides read TGTGCCAGCAGTGCCAGGGGGAGAATGGATGGCTACACCTTC. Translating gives CASSARGRMDGYTF.